This TCR beta chain originates from a study of regulatory T cells in long-lasting Graves disease. The CDR3 runs 14 residues. Trimming pared 5 bases from V and 9 bases from J, leaving 17 bases between. The germline CDR1 and CDR2 sequences are SGHAT and FQDESV (reference sequence). Time point reported: newly diagnosed GD, antithyroid drugs for less than 3 months. RNA from PBMCs was the source of the TCR library. Library construction for TCR beta used iRepertoire HTBI primers and Arm-PCR of CDR3 regions. One entry per CDR3 protein, called by TCRdb with MiXCR from the multiplex PCR reads. The repertoire includes 350,000 to 500,000 distinct CDR3 sequences, around 15% of them detected once, and roughly 10% sits in the top ten. The sample holds many counts of this clonotype. These data were likewise used in another study, on T cells in Graves' hyperthyroidism and ophthalmopathy.

This specimen consisted of peripheral blood mononuclear cells (PBMCs), obtained at new diagnosis, from a patient treated with antithyroid drugs. The TCR sequence derives from a young woman with Graves disease. The chain carries TRBV11-1 and TRBJ2-1; no clear D. The DNA for the CDR3 is TGTGCCAGCAGCGGACGATGGGGTACGGGTGAGCAGTTCTTC. It is translated as CASSGRWGTGEQFF.